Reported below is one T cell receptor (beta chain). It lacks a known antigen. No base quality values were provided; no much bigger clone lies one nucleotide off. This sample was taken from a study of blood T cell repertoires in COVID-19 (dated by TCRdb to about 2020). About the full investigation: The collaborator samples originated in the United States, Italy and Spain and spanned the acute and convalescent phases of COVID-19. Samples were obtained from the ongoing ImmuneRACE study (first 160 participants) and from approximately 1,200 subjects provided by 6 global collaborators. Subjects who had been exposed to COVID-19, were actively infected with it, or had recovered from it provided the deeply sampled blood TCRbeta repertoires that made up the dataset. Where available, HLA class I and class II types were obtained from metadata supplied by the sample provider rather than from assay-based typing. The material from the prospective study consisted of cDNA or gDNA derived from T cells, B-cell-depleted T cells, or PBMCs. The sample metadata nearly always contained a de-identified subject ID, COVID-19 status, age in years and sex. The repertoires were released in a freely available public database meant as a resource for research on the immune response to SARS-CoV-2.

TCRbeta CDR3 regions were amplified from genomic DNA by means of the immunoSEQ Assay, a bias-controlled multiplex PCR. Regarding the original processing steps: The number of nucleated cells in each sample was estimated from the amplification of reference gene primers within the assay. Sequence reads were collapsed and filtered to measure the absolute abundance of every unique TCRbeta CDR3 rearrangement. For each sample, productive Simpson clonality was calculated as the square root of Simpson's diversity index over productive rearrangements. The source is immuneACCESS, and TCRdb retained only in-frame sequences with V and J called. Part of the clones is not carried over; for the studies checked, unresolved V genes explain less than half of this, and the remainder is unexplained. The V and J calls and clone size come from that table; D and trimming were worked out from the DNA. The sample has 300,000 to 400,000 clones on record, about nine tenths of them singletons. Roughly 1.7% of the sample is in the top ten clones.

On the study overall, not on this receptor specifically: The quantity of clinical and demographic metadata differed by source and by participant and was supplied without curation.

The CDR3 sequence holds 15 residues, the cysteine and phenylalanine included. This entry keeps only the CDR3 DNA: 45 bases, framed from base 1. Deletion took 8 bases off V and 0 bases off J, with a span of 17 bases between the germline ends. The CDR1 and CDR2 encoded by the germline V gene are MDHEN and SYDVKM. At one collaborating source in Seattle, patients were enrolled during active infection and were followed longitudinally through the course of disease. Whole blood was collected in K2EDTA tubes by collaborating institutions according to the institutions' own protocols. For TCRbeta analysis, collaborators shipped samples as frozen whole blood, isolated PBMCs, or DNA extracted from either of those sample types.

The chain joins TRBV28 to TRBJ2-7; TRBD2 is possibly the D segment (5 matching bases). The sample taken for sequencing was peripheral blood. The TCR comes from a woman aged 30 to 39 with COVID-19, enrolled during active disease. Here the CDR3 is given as CASLTHTGSSYEQYF. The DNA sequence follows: TGTGCCAGCCTCACCCACACGGGGAGCTCCTACGAGCAGTACTTC.